This T cell receptor beta chain was profiled in a study of shared clonotypes between healthy human individuals. The germline gives CDR1 GTSNPN, CDR2 SVGIG (reference sequence). V was cut by 3 bases and J by 4 bases, with 7 bases left in between. This CDR3 comprises 12 residues. Data came from immunoSEQ multiplex PCR; TCRdb stores just in-frame clones and leaves some out. The sample carries some 1 million clones, roughly 75% recorded once. The rearrangement joins TRBV30 to TRBJ1-3; D gene unclear. The sequencing sample was made of memory CD4+ T cells sorted from blood. Subset here: CD45RA-negative fraction. The source is a man between 18 and 29 years old in good health. The CDR3 here is CAWRSIGNTIYF. The CDR3, as DNA: TGTGCCTGGAGAAGTATAGGAAACACCATATATTTT.